The T cell receptor (beta chain) under discussion was sequenced for a study of T cell responses to AZD1222 COVID-19 vaccine. This CDR3 is 16 amino acids long. Germline V gene sequence: CDR1 SGDLS, CDR2 YYNGEE. Between the trimmed V and J ends, which lost 3 bases and 1 base, there was a span of 14 bases. The table came from immunoSEQ multiplex PCR; TCRdb's copy has only in-frame clones and leaves some out. This table has 170,000 or so clones, about nine tenths appearing once. Concerning this clone: Antigen: not known.

Study-wide points: Donors skewed white British and female; clonal diversity was possibly underestimated. The study found Spike-specific TCR breadth and depth rose after two AZD1222 doses. Repertoires were obtained only post-peak T cell response.

The J gene is TRBJ1-3, the V gene TRBV9; D may be TRBD1 (5 bases). This clonotype was obtained from an adult in good health. This material consisted of peripheral blood, taken on day 0 of AZD1222 vaccination. The CDR3 loop reads CASSATGLPSGNTIYF. CDR3 coding DNA: TGTGCCAGCAGCGCCACGGGACTACCATCTGGAAACACCATATATTTT. Using reference TRBV9 and TRBJ1-3 for the parts outside the CDR3, the full variable domain is DSGVTQTPKHLITATGQRVTLRCSPRSGDLSVYWYQQSLDQGLQFLIQYYNGEERAKGNILERFSAQQFPDLHSELNLSSLELGDSALYFCASSATGLPSGNTIYFGEGSWLTVV.